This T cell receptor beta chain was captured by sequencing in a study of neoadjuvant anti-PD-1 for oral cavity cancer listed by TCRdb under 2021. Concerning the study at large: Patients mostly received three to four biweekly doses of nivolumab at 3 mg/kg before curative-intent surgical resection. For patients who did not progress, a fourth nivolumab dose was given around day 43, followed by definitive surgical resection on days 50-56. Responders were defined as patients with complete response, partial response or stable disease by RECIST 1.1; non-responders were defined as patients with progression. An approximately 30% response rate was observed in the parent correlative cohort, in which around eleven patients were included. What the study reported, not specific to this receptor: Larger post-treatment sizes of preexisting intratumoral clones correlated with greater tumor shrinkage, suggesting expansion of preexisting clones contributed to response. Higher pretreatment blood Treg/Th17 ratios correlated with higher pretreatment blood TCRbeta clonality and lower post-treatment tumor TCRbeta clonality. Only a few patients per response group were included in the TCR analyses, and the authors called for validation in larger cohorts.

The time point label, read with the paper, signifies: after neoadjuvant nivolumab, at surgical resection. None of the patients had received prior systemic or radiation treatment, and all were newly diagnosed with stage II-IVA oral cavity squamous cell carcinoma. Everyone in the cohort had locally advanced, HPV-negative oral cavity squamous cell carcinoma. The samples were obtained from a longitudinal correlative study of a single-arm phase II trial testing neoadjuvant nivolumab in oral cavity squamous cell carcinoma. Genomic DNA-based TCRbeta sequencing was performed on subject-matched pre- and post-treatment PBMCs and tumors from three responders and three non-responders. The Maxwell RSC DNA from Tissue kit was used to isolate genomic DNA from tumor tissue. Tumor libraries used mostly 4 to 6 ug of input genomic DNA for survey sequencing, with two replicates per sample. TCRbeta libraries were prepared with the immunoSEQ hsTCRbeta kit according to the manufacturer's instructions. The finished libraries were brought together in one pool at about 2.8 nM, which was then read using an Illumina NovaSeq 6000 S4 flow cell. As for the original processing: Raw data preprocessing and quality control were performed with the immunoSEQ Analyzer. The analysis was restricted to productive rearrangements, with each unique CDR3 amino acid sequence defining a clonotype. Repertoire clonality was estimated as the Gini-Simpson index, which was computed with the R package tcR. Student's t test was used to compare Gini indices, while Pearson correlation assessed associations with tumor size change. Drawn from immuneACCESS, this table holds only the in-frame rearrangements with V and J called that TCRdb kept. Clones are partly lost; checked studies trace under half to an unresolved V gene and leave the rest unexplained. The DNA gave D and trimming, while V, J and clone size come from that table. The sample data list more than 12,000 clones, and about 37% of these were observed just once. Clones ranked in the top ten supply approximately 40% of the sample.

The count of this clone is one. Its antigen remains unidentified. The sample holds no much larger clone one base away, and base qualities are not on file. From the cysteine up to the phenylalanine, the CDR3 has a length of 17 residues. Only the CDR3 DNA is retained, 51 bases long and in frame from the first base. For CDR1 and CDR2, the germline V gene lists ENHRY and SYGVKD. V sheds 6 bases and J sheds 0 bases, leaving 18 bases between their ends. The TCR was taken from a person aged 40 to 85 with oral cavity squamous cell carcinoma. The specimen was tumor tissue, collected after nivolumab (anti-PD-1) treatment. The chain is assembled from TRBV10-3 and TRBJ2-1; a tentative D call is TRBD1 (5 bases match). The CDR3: CAIRKKQDLSSYNEQFF. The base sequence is TGTGCCATCAGGAAAAAACAGGACCTAAGCTCCTACAATGAGCAGTTCTTC.